The clone carrying this T cell receptor (beta chain) was seen at least ten times. Its antigen is undetermined. The data were obtained in a study of CD8 T cells in ankylosing spondylitis. CDR1 is DFQATT and CDR2 is SNEGSKA in the germline V gene (reference sequence). V gave up 4 bases and J gave up 0 bases, with 10 bases separating them. This CDR3 contains 14 residues. TCRdb processed the 5' RACE reads anew with MiXCR; each CDR3 protein has one entry. The table lists 500,000 to 650,000 distinct CDR3 sequences, roughly 5% of them singletons. Findings and limits, study-wide: Certain motif variants had earlier been reported in reactive arthritis synovial fluid and blood. In ankylosing spondylitis blood, a motif of seven to nine highly homologous TCR beta variants appeared characteristic.

The V gene is TRBV20-1, the J gene TRBJ1-5; D is possibly TRBD1 (6 bases). The sequence derives from a male donor with ankylosing spondylitis. Source material: blood, either unsorted or a sorted T cell fraction (not recorded which). The CDR3 loop reads CSATPGVSNQPQHF. CDR3 DNA sequence: TGCAGTGCTACTCCAGGGGTTAGCAATCAGCCCCAGCATTTT.